This TCR beta chain was observed in a study of T-cell memory formation after mild COVID-19. This clonotype appeared many times. MiXCR, applied by TCRdb to the 5' RACE reads, yields one record per CDR3 protein. The profile shows 80,000 to 130,000 distinct CDR3 sequences, 11% of them singletons. J lost 2 bases, V lost 7 bases, and 6 bases had no gene match. Germline lookup yields CDR1 SNHLY and CDR2 FYNNEI. The CDR3 consists of 15 residues. The receptor's source is a young man who had mild COVID-19 (a few samples of this study predate the infection). Cell type and time point are not known. V and J are TRBV2 and TRBJ2-3; TRBD2 agrees at 10 bases. The sequencing sample was made of PBMCs or a T cell subset sorted from them (not recorded which). CDR3 loop: CASTLSGGATDTQYF. In DNA form, the CDR3 reads TGTGCCAGCACGCTGAGCGGGGGGGCCACAGATACGCAGTATTTT.